This section outlines one T cell receptor (beta chain) sequence together with its context. This sample is part of a study of blood T cell repertoires in COVID-19. Looking at the study overall: Samples of COVID-19 (acute and convalescent) were obtained from the United States, Italy and Spain. Nucleic acid was either cDNA or gDNA, and it came from T cells, B-cell-depleted T cells, or PBMCs.

Authors' methods: Reference gene primers were amplified, and this amplification served to estimate nucleated cell counts. Here immunoSEQ multiplex PCR was the method, and the copy in TCRdb shows in-frame clones only, minus some. That table gives V, J and clone size, and the DNA gave D and trimming. The table has around 130,000 clones, approximately 88% seen once. Germline V CDR1 and CDR2: MNHEY, SMNVEV (reference sequence). CDR3 length equals 16 residues. Trimming stripped 6 bases from V and 0 bases from J, with 17 bases between. This sequence was found in a woman aged 30 to 39 who had recovered from COVID-19. The chain uses TRBV27 and TRBJ1-2; a possible D gene is TRBD1 (5 bases). Sequenced material: peripheral blood. CDR3 protein: CASSRSGRGTNYGYTF. CDR3 sequence (DNA): TGTGCCAGCAGCCGCTCAGGGCGGGGAACTAACTATGGCTACACCTTC.